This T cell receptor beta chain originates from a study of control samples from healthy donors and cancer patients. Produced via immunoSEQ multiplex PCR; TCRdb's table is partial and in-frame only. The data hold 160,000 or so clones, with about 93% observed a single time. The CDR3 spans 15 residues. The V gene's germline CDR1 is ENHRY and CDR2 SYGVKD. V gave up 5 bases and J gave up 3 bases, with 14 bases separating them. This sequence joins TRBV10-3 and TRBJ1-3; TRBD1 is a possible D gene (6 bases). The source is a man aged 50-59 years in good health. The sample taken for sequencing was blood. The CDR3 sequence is CAISTGTQGGNTIYF. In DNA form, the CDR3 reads TGTGCCATCAGTACCGGGACACAGGGTGGAAACACCATATATTTT.